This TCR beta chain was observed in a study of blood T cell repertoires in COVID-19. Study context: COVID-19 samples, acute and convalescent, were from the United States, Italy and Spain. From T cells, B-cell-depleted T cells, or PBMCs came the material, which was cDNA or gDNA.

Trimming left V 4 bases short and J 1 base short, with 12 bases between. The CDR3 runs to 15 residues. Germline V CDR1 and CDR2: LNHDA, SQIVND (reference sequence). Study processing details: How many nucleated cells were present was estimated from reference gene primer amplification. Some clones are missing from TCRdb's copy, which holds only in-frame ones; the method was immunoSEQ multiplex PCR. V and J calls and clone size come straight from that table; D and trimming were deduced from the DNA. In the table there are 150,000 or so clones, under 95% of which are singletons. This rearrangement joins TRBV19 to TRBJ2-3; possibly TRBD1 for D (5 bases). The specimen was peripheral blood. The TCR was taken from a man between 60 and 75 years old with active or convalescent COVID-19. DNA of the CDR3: TGTGCCAGTAGTAATTGGGGCTGGGGCACAGATACGCAGTATTTT. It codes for CASSNWGWGTDTQYF.